These 15 T cell receptor beta chains share one sample of origin, sequenced in a study of blood T cell repertoires in COVID-19. The repertoire was sequenced with immunoSEQ multiplex PCR; TCRdb's copy has only in-frame clones and lacks some. The table has 45,000 to 50,000 clones, under 90% seen once. The sequenced material came from peripheral blood. The source of these receptors is an older woman with acute or convalescent COVID-19.

The rearrangement uses TRBV11-2 and TRBJ1-2; D perhaps matches TRBD1 (5 bases). The germline gives CDR1 SGHAT, CDR2 FQNNGV. The CDR3 is 14 residues long. V was trimmed by 5 bases and J by 4 bases, leaving 14 bases between them. DNA of the CDR3: TGTGCCAGCAGCGCCCAAGGAGGGGCCTATGGCTACACCTTC. It codes for CASSAQGGAYGYTF.

CDR3 in DNA: TGTGCCAGCAGCGCGCCAGGGGATGGCTACACCTTC. Translation gives CASSAPGDGYTF. The chain is built from TRBV5-4 and TRBJ1-2; possible D gene TRBD1, 6 bases. Per the germline V gene, CDR1 is SGHNT and CDR2 is YYREEE (reference sequence). The CDR3 runs to 12 residues. V lost 4 bases and J 6 bases, leaving 10 bases between the germline ends. Looking up the rest from reference TRBV5-4 and TRBJ1-2 gives the full variable domain: ETGVTQSPTHLIKTRGQQVTLRCSSQSGHNTVSWYQQALGQGPQFIFQYYREEENGRGNFPPRFSGLQFPNYSSELNVNALELDDSALYLCASSAPGDGYTFGSGTRLTVV.

The chain employs TRBV29-1 and TRBJ2-1; 7 positions match TRBD2. The CDR3 consists of 14 residues. The germline gives CDR1 SQVTM, CDR2 ANQGSEA. V was pared by 4 bases and J by 4 bases, with 7 bases of the junction left unmatched. For the CDR3, the DNA is TGCAGCGTTGCCCCTAGCGGACCGTACAATGAGCAGTTCTTC. Residues: CSVAPSGPYNEQFF.

The V gene is TRBV5-4, the J gene TRBJ2-5; D is possibly TRBD1 (5 bases). CDR1 is SGHNT and CDR2 is YYREEE in the germline V gene (reference sequence). V dropped 4 bases and J dropped 1 base, with 14 bases sitting between them. This CDR3 has 15 amino acids. The CDR3 loop reads CASSLARQGQETQYF. DNA for the CDR3: TGTGCCAGCAGCCTGGCTAGGCAGGGCCAAGAGACCCAGTACTTC.

The chain is built from TRBV18 and TRBJ2-3, with 12 bases lining up with TRBD2. The J segment lost 2 bases and the V segment lost 5 bases, leaving 8 bases of the junction unmatched. The germline V gene encodes CDR1 KGHSH and CDR2 LQKENI. CDR3 length equals 17 residues. The CDR3 sequence is CASSSRTSGVNTDTQYF. The CDR3 coding sequence is TGTGCCAGCTCATCCCGGACTAGCGGGGTGAACACAGATACGCAGTATTTT.

The rearrangement joins TRBV7-3 to TRBJ2-2; possible D gene TRBD2, 5 bases. The CDR3 covers 16 residues. V was clipped by 5 bases and J by 0 bases, with 13 bases between them. Looked up from germline, CDR1 is SGHTA and CDR2 is FQGTGA. Written as DNA, the CDR3 is TGTGCCAGCAGCCAACCAGCTAGCCCGAACACCGGGGAGCTGTTTTTT. Protein product: CASSQPASPNTGELFF.

V usage is TRBV6-5 and J usage is TRBJ2-2, with 13 bases fitting TRBD2. J was trimmed by 6 bases and V by 4 bases; bases with no gene match: 2. Per germline, CDR1 MNHEY and CDR2 SVGAGI. The CDR3 extends over 15 amino acids. CDR3 coding DNA: TGTGCCAGCAGTTCCGGACTAGCGGGAGCCGGGGAGCTGTTTTTT. Translating it yields CASSSGLAGAGELFF.

The chain links TRBV28 to TRBJ1-1, with 7 nucleotides matching TRBD1. With 10 bases clipped from V and 5 bases from J, the junction kept 4 bases outside the gene matches. The CDR3 loop spans 11 amino acids. Per the germline V gene, CDR1 is MDHEN and CDR2 is SYDVKM. The CDR3 protein is CATDRWTEAFF. DNA of the CDR3: TGTGCCACGGACAGGTGGACTGAAGCTTTCTTT. Together with reference TRBV28 and TRBJ1-1, the CDR3 gives the full variable domain: DVKVTQSSRYLVKRTGEKVFLECVQDMDHENMFWYRQDPGLGLRLIYFSYDVKMKEKGDIPEGYSVSREKKERFSLILESASTNQTSMYLCATDRWTEAFFGQGTRLTVV.

The chain couples TRBV10-1 to TRBJ2-1, with 8 bases lining up with TRBD1. This CDR3 is 14 amino acids long. V shed 7 bases, J shed 3 bases, and the junction held 5 bases outside the gene matches. Looked up from germline, CDR1 is WNHNN and CDR2 is SYGVQD (reference sequence). This chain's CDR3 is CASTAGGLYNEQFF. DNA for the CDR3: TGCGCCAGCACGGCAGGGGGCCTCTACAATGAGCAGTTCTTC.

J is TRBJ1-4 and V is TRBV6-2 or TRBV6-3; TRBD1 aligns across 7 bases. J was trimmed by 4 bases and V by 5 bases; bases with no gene match: 4. CDR3 length: 14 amino acids. Germline assignment: CDR1 MNHEY and CDR2 SVGEGT. The CDR3 loop is CASSKGQLNEKLFF. The CDR3 nucleotides read TGTGCCAGCAGTAAGGGACAGCTTAATGAAAAACTGTTTTTT.

This clone was observed once. The J gene is TRBJ2-5, the V gene TRBV4-1, with TRBD2 as a possible D gene (5 bases). Germline-derived CDR1 and CDR2 are MGHRA and YSYEKL. The CDR3 covers 16 residues. V lost 3 bases and J lost 4, with 18 bases in between. This CDR3 is CASSQSASSSSETQYF. In DNA, the CDR3 is TGCGCCAGCAGCCAGTCAGCTAGCTCCAGTTCAGAGACCCAGTACTTC.

The CDR3 reads CASSPLSGRGGELFF. The CDR3 nucleotides are TGTGCCAGCAGCCCGCTAAGCGGGAGGGGCGGGGAGCTGTTTTTT. V gene TRBV11-3 combines with J gene TRBJ2-2, with 10 nucleotides matching TRBD2. Germline-derived CDR1 and CDR2 are SGHNT and YENEEA. Trimming took 5 bases from V and 7 from J; bases not matched to a gene: 7. The CDR3 sequence is 15 residues long.

V and J are TRBV4-2 and TRBJ2-3; maybe TRBD2 (5 bases). The germline V gene has CDR1 LGHNA and CDR2 YNFKEQ. This CDR3 region has 17 residues. V lost 1 base and J 4 bases, leaving 18 bases between the germline ends. Here the CDR3 reads CASSQVANTPSPDTQYF. The CDR3 nucleotides are TGTGCCAGCAGCCAAGTCGCTAACACCCCTAGCCCAGATACGCAGTATTTT.

The V and J genes are TRBV5-5 and TRBJ1-4, with D unresolved. This CDR3 has 15 amino acids. V was clipped by 4 bases and J by 6 bases, with 16 bases between them. The germline V gene encodes CDR1 SGHKS and CDR2 YYEKEE (reference sequence). The CDR3 is CASSQRGGRDEKLFF. Here the CDR3 DNA reads TGTGCCAGCAGCCAGCGGGGAGGGCGGGATGAAAAACTGTTTTTT.

The chain links TRBV10-3 to TRBJ1-1; possible D gene TRBD1, 6 bases. From germline, CDR1 is ENHRY and CDR2 SYGVKD. The ends were cut back, 10 bases at V and 1 base at J, with 25 bases in the middle. The CDR3 consists of 17 residues. The CDR3 is CATTLKATGTTNTEAFF. The CDR3 DNA is TGTGCCACAACCCTCAAGGCAACTGGGACAACGAACACTGAAGCTTTCTTT.